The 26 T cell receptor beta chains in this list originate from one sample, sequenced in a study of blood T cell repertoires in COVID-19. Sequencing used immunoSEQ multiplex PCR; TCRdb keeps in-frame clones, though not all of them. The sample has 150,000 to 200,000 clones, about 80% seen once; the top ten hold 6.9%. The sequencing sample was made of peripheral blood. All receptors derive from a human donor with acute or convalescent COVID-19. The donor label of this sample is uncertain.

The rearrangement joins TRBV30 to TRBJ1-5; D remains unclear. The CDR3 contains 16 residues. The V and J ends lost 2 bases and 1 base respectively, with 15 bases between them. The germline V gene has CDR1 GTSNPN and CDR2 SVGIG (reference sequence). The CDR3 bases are TGTGCCTGGAGTATAGGAGGAATAGGGAGCAATCAGCCCCAGCATTTT. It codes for CAWSIGGIGSNQPQHF.

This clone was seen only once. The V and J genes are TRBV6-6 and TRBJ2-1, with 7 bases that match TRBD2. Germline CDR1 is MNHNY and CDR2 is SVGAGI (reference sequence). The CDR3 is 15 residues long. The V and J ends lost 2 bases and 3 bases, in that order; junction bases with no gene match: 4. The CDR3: CASSYPGLNYNEQFF. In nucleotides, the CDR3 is TGTGCCAGCAGTTACCCGGGACTAAACTACAATGAGCAGTTCTTC.

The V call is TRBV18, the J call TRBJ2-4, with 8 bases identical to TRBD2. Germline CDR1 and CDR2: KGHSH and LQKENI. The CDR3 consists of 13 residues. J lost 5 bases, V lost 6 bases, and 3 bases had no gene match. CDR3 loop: CASSPGGENIQYF. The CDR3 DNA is TGTGCCAGCTCCCCGGGGGGGGAAAACATTCAGTACTTC.

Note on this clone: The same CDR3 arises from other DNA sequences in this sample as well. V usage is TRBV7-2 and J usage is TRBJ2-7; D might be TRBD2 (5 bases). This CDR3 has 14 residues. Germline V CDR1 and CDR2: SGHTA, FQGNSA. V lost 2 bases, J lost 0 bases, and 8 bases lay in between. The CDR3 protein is CASSLQGSSYEQYF. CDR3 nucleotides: TGTGCCAGCAGCTTACAAGGGAGCTCCTACGAGCAGTACTTC.

This CDR3 is CASSPGQQNTEAFF. In DNA form, the CDR3 reads TGTGCCAGCTCACCGGGACAACAAAACACTGAAGCTTTCTTT. The chain uses TRBV18 and TRBJ1-1, with D possibly TRBD1 on 6 matching bases. Trimming took off 3 bases at V and 2 bases at J, with 10 bases between the two ends. This CDR3 is built from 14 residues. Germline V CDR1 and CDR2: KGHSH, LQKENI. The full variable domain, with the rest looked up from reference TRBV18 and TRBJ1-1, is NAGVMQNPRHLVRRRGQEARLRCSPMKGHSHVYWYRQLPEEGLKFMVYLQKENIIDESGMPKERFSAEFPKEGPSILRIQQVVRGDSAAYFCASSPGQQNTEAFFGQGTRLTVV.

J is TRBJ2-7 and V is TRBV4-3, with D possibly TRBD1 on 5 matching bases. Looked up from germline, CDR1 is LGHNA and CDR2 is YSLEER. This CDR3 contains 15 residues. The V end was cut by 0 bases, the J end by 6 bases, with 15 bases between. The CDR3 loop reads CASSQDTGRAPEQYF. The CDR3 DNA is TGCGCCAGCAGCCAAGATACGGGCAGGGCCCCCGAGCAGTACTTC.

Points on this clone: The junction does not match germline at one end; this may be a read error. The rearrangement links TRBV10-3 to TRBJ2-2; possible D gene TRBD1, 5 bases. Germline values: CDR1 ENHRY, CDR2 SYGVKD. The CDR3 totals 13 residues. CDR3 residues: CVIKRQFTGELFF. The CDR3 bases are TGTGTCATCAAGAGACAGTTCACCGGGGAGCTGTTTTTT.

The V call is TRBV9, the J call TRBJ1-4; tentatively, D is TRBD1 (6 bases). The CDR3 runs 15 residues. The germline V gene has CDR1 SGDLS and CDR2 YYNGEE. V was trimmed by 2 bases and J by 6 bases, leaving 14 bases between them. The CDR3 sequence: CASSVHGQPYEKLFF. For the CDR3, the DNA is TGTGCCAGCAGCGTCCACGGACAGCCGTATGAAAAACTGTTTTTT.

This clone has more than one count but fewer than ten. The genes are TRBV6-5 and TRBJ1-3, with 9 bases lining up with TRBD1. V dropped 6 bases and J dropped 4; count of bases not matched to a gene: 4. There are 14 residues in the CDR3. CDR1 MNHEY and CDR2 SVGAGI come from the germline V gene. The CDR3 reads CASRQQGAGNTIYF. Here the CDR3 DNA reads TGTGCCAGCAGGCAACAGGGGGCAGGAAACACCATATATTTT.

The CDR3 nucleotides are TGTGCCAGCAGTCAGACACACCACTACGAGCAGTACTTC. This translates into CASSQTHHYEQYF. V usage is TRBV28 and J usage is TRBJ2-7, with D uncertain. Germline V gene lookup returns CDR1 MDHEN and CDR2 SYDVKM. The length of the CDR3 is 13 residues. V was cut by 5 bases and J by 3 bases, with 11 bases left in between. The whole variable domain, filled in from reference TRBV28 and TRBJ2-7, reads DVKVTQSSRYLVKRTGEKVFLECVQDMDHENMFWYRQDPGLGLRLIYFSYDVKMKEKGDIPEGYSVSREKKERFSLILESASTNQTSMYLCASSQTHHYEQYFGPGTRLTVT.

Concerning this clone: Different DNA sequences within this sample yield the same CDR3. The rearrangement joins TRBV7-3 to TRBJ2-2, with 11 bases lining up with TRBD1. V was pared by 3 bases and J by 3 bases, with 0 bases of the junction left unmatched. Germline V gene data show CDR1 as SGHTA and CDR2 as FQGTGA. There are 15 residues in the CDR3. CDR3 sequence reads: CASSLGQGDTGELFF. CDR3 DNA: TGTGCCAGCAGCTTGGGACAGGGGGACACCGGGGAGCTGTTTTTT.

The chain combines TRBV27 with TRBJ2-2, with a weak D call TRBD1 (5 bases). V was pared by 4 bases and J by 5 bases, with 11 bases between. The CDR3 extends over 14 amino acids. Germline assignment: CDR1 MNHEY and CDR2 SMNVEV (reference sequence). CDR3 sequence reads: CASSSGQSTGELFF. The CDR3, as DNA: TGTGCCAGCAGTTCCGGACAATCAACCGGGGAGCTGTTTTTT.

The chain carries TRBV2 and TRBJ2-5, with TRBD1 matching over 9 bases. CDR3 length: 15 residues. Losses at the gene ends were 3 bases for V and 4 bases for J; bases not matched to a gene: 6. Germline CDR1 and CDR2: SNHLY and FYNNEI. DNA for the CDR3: TGTGCCAGCAGTGATGGACAGGGGTGGCGAGAGACCCAGTACTTC. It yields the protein CASSDGQGWRETQYF. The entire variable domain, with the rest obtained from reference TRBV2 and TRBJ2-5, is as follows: EPEVTQTPSHQVTQMGQEVILRCVPISNHLYFYWYRQILGQKVEFLVSFYNNEISEKSEIFDDQFSVERPDGSNFTLKIRSTKLEDSAMYFCASSDGQGWRETQYFGPGTRLLVL.

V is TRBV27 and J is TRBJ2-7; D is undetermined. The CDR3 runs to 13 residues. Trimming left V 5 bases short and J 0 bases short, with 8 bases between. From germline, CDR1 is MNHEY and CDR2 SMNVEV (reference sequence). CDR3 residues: CASSPPSSYEQYF. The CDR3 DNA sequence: TGTGCCAGCAGTCCCCCGAGCTCCTACGAGCAGTACTTC.

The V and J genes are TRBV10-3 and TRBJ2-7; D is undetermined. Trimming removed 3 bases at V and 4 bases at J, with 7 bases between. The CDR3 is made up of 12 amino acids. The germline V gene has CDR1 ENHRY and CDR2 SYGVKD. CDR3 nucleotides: TGTGCCATCAGTGAACTCAATTACGAGCAGTACTTC. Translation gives CAISELNYEQYF.

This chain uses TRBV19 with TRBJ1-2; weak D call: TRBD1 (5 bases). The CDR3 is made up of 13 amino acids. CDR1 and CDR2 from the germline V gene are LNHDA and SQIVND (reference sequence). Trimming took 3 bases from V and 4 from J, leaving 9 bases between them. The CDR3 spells CASSIQDTYGYTF. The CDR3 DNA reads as TGTGCCAGTAGTATTCAGGACACCTATGGCTACACCTTC.

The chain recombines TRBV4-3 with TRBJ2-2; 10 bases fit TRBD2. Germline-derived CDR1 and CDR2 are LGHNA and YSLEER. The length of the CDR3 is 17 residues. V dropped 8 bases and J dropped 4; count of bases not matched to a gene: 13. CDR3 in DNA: TGCGCCAGCTCCTTCACGGCTAGCGGGAGAGGCACCGGGGAGCTGTTTTTT. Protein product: CASSFTASGRGTGELFF.

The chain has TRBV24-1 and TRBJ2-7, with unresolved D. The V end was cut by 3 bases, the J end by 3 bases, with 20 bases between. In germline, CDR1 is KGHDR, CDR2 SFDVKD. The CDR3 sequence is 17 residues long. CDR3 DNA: TGTGCCACCAGTGATCCATCTTCCGGGTCAAATTACTACGAGCAGTACTTC. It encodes CATSDPSSGSNYYEQYF.

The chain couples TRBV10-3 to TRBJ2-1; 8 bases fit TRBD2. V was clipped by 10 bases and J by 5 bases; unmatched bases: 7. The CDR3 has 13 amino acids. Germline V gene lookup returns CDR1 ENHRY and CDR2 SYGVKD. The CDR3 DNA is TGTGCCACCGGGAGGGCCGGGGACAATGAGCAGTTCTTC. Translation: CATGRAGDNEQFF.

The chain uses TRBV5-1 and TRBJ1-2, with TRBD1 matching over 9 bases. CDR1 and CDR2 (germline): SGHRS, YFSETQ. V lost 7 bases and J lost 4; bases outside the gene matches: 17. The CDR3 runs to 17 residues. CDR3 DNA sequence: TGCGCCAGCGCCTCCTCCGGGACAGGGACATACGGCTATGGCTACACCTTC. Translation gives CASASSGTGTYGYGYTF.

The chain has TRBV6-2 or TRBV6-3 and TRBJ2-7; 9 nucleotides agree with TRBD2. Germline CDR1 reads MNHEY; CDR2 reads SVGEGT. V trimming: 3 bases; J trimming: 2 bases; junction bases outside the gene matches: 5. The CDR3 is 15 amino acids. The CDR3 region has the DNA TGTGCCAGCAGTTATGCTAGCGGGATAACCTACGAGCAGTACTTC. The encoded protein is CASSYASGITYEQYF.

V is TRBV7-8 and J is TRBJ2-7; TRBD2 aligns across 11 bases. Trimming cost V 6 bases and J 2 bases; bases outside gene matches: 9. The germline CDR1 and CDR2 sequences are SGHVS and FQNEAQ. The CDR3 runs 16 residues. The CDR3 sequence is CASRSPGLADAYEQYF. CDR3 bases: TGTGCCAGCAGGTCCCCGGGACTAGCGGACGCCTACGAGCAGTACTTC.

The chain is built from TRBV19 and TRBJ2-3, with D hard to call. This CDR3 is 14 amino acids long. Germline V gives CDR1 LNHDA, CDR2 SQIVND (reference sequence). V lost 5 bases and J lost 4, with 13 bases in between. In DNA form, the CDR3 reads TGTGCCAGTAGTGTCACTGCCGCCGCAGATACGCAGTATTTT. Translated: CASSVTAAADTQYF.

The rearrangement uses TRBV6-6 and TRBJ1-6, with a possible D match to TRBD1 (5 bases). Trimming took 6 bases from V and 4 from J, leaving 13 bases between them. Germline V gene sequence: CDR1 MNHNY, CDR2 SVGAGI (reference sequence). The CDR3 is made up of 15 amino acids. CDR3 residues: CASRRLGTYNSPLHF. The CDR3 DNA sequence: TGTGCCAGCAGAAGACTTGGGACTTATAATTCACCCCTCCACTTT.

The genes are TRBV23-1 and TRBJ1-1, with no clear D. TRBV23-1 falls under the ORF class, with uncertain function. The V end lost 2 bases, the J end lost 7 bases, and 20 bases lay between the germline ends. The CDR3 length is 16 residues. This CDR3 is CASSQAGRAKTSEAFF. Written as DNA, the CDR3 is TGCGCCAGCAGTCAAGCGGGGAGGGCAAAAACAAGTGAAGCTTTCTTT.

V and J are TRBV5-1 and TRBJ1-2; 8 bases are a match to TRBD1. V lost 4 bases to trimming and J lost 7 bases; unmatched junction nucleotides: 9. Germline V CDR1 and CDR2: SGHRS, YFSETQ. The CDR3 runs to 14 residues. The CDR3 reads CASSPGQDSSGYTF. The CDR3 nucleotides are TGCGCCAGCAGCCCGGGACAGGACTCGTCTGGCTACACCTTC.